Listed below are T cell receptor beta chains from one sample, sequenced in a study of shared clonotypes between healthy human individuals. Libraries were prepared by immunoSEQ multiplex PCR; TCRdb keeps only in-frame clonotypes and omits some of them. The data contain roughly 380,000 clones, around 96% of them singletons. Input material: memory CD8+ T cells sorted from blood. These receptors all come from a man between 25 and 39 years old in good health. The CDR3 runs from the conserved cysteine through the conserved F or W. Each record gives: V gene, clone size, J gene, D gene, CDR3 protein, CDR3 DNA. A D gene is named only where the DNA matches it firmly. Clone size is not always given. Where it is, it says once, few, many or a class for expanded clones.

TRBV18	-	TRBJ2-6	TRBD1	CASSFYGTGASGANVLTF	TGTGCCAGCTCATTTTACGGGACAGGGGCTTCTGGGGCCAACGTCCTGACTTTC
TRBV10-1	-	TRBJ2-1	-	CASSESRSSYNEQFF	TGCGCCAGCAGTGAGAGCCGTAGCTCCTACAATGAGCAGTTCTTC
TRBV9	-	TRBJ2-6	-	CASSPFVKTHSGANVLTF	TGTGCCAGCAGCCCTTTCGTGAAGACCCACTCTGGGGCCAACGTCCTGACTTTC
TRBV28	-	TRBJ2-1	TRBD2	CASSPGGTRSYNEQFF	TGTGCCAGCAGTCCGGGAGGGACCCGATCCTACAATGAGCAGTTCTTC
TRBV6-1	-	TRBJ2-3	-	CASRRQMRFTDTQYF	TGTGCCAGCAGACGACAGATGCGTTTCACAGATACGCAGTATTTT
TRBV6-1	-	TRBJ1-1	-	CASSGGTEAFF	TGTGCCAGCAGTGGGGGGACTGAAGCTTTCTTT
TRBV7-9	-	TRBJ2-7	-	CASSGHPIYEQYF	TGTGCCAGCAGCGGGCACCCGATCTACGAGCAGTACTTC
TRBV6-6	-	TRBJ2-7	TRBD2	CASSRLARGTNEQYF	TGTGCCAGCAGCCGACTAGCGCGAGGTACTAACGAGCAGTACTTC
TRBV10-3	-	TRBJ1-2	-	CAISERQRGYGYTF	TGTGCCATCAGTGAACGACAGAGGGGCTATGGCTACACCTTC
TRBV20-1	-	TRBJ2-1	-	CSAMSNEQFF	TGCAGTGCTATGTCCAATGAGCAGTTCTTC
TRBV4-1	-	TRBJ2-1	-	CASSQEAGVYNEQFF	TGCGCCAGCAGCCAAGAAGCGGGCGTCTACAATGAGCAGTTCTTC
TRBV18	-	TRBJ2-4	-	CASSPILGQAKNIQYF	TGTGCCAGCTCACCGATTCTCGGACAGGCCAAAAACATTCAGTACTTC
TRBV19	-	TRBJ2-7	TRBD2	CASSIDQLAGVYEQYF	TGTGCCAGTAGTATAGATCAACTAGCGGGAGTCTACGAGCAGTACTTC
TRBV28	-	TRBJ1-4	TRBD1	CASSPLTGARSEKLFF	TGTGCCAGCAGCCCACTGACAGGGGCAAGGAGTGAAAAACTGTTTTTT
TRBV7-2	-	TRBJ1-1	-	CASSSQGGAEAFF	TGTGCCAGCAGCTCGCAGGGTGGGGCTGAAGCTTTCTTT
TRBV6-1	-	TRBJ2-1	-	CASSPGLSSSFF	TGTGCCAGCAGTCCTGGACTAAGTTCTTCTTTCTTC
TRBV28	-	TRBJ2-3	TRBD1	CASSSRDRGLLAEVGDTQYF	TGTGCCAGCAGTTCGCGGGACAGGGGTTTACTAGCGGAGGTGGGAGATACGCAGTATTTT
TRBV19	-	TRBJ1-2	-	CASSIPGTLHYGYTF	TGTGCCAGTAGTATCCCGGGGACACTGCACTATGGCTACACCTTC
TRBV6-1	-	TRBJ1-2	TRBD1	CASSDRGSNGYTF	TGTGCCAGCAGTGACAGGGGGTCGAATGGCTACACCTTC
TRBV5-5	-	TRBJ1-2	TRBD1	CASSWGQGAGGYTF	TGTGCCAGCAGCTGGGGACAGGGGGCCGGTGGCTACACCTTC
TRBV5-8	-	TRBJ2-2	TRBD1	CASSFVGRGPNTGELFF	TGTGCCAGCAGCTTTGTAGGCAGGGGGCCGAACACCGGGGAGCTGTTTTTT
TRBV4-2	-	TRBJ2-5	TRBD2	CASSQGTSGRQETQYF	TGTGCCAGCAGCCAAGGGACTAGCGGGAGGCAAGAGACCCAGTACTTC
TRBV2	-	TRBJ2-7	-	CASSEAPTIGDEQYF	TGTGCCAGCAGTGAAGCGCCGACAATCGGAGACGAGCAGTACTTC
TRBV7-2	-	TRBJ1-5	-	CASSLSGYSNQPQHF	TGTGCCAGCAGCTTATCCGGTTATAGCAATCAGCCCCAGCATTTT
TRBV30	-	TRBJ1-2	TRBD1	CAWTGGNYGYTF	TGTGCCTGGACAGGGGGCAACTATGGCTACACCTTC
TRBV5-6	-	TRBJ1-5	-	CASSLGAGNSNQPQHF	TGTGCCAGCAGCTTAGGCGCAGGGAATAGCAATCAGCCCCAGCATTTT
TRBV19	-	TRBJ1-1	-	CASSIFTANTEAFF	TGTGCCAGTAGTATCTTCACAGCGAACACTGAAGCTTTCTTT
TRBV18	-	TRBJ2-7	-	CASSREGGYEQYF	TGTGCCAGCTCACGTGAGGGGGGATACGAGCAGTACTTC
TRBV7-9	-	TRBJ2-1	-	CASSLASHEQFF	TGTGCCAGCAGCTTAGCGTCCCATGAGCAGTTCTTC
TRBV6-5	-	TRBJ1-4	-	CASSYLRTNEKLFF	TGTGCCAGCAGTTACTTGCGTACAAATGAAAAACTGTTTTTT
TRBV28	-	TRBJ2-3	TRBD2	CASSSAGGGLTQYF	TGTGCCAGCAGTTCGGCGGGAGGGGGCCTTACGCAGTATTTT
TRBV11-1	once	TRBJ2-3	TRBD2	CASSLTSGRRHTQYF	TGTGCCAGCAGCTTAACTAGCGGGAGGAGACATACGCAGTATTTT
TRBV5-1	-	TRBJ1-5	TRBD1	CASSLGQGLDQPQHF	TGCGCCAGCAGCTTGGGACAGGGCCTCGATCAGCCCCAGCATTTT
TRBV28	-	TRBJ1-2	-	CASSLVREDYGYTF	TGTGCCAGCAGTTTAGTCAGGGAAGATTATGGCTACACCTTC
TRBV28	-	TRBJ2-1	-	CASSLAYNEQFF	TGTGCCAGCAGTTTAGCGTACAATGAGCAGTTCTTC
TRBV7-3	-	TRBJ2-3	-	CASSLMATDTQYF	TGTGCCAGCAGCTTAATGGCCACAGATACGCAGTATTTT
TRBV19	-	TRBJ1-5	-	CASSFTGSNQPQHF	TGTGCCAGTAGCTTTACAGGGAGCAATCAGCCCCAGCATTTT
TRBV19	-	TRBJ1-4	TRBD1	CATDDRAMGKLFF	TGTGCCACCGATGACAGGGCTATGGGGAAACTGTTTTTT
TRBV2	-	TRBJ2-2	TRBD1	CASSATGANTGELFF	TGTGCCAGCAGCGCTACAGGGGCCAACACCGGGGAGCTGTTTTTT
TRBV18	-	TRBJ2-1	-	CASSPRDSAGKTYNEQFF	TGTGCCAGCTCACCAAGGGATTCTGCGGGAAAGACCTACAATGAGCAGTTCTTC
TRBV28	-	TRBJ2-3	-	CASSRGTDTQYF	TGTGCCAGCAGCAGGGGCACAGATACGCAGTATTTT